This T cell receptor (beta chain) came from a study of shared clonotypes between healthy human individuals. The wider study: The donor group consisted of two women and a few men, aged 18 to 49. Study observations and caveats: Non-shared clonotypes had lower generation probabilities than those shared by all four donors.

This CDR3 contains 13 residues. The germline CDR1 and CDR2 sequences are GTSNPN and SVGIG (reference sequence). The J segment lost 4 bases and the V segment lost 7 bases, leaving 8 bases of the junction unmatched. In the case of this clone: Antigen unknown.

Genomic DNA (from each subset) was split evenly across several immunoSEQ plates. Using immunoSEQ multiplex PCR, the repertoire was profiled, and TCRdb retains in-frame clones only, with some absent. The sample carries a few million clones, over 85% recorded once. Sequenced material: naive CD4+ T cells from PBMCs. As for subset: CD45RA+ positively selected. The gene calls are TRBV30 and TRBJ2-7; 9 bases agree with TRBD1. The sequence came from a man aged 18-30 years in good health. Some clones in this sample may be carry-over from other donors' samples. For the CDR3, the DNA is TGTGCCTACAACAGGGGGCGCGGGTACGAGCAGTACTTC. Its protein product is CAYNRGRGYEQYF. The entire variable domain, with the rest obtained from reference TRBV30 and TRBJ2-7, is as follows: SQTIHQWPATLVQPVGSPLSLECTVEGTSNPNLYWYRQAAGRGLQLLFYSVGIGQISSEVPQNLSASRPQDRQFILSSKKLLLSDSGFYLCAYNRGRGYEQYFGPGTRLTVT.